The clone carrying this T cell receptor beta chain was recorded many times. As yet, its antigen is unknown. This sample stems from a study of identical twins. Broader study findings: Diverse VJ usage suggested most zero-insertion clonotypes were not invariant T cells. Out-of-frame alpha sequences that twins shared showed excess low generation probability.

Through template switching, a universal primer site was introduced, and the cDNA contained unique molecular identifiers. MiXCR was run by TCRdb on the 5' RACE reads, yielding one entry per CDR3 protein. Of about 150,000 distinct CDR3 sequences in the sample, around 3.4% are singletons; the top ten hold 8.1%. The CDR3 runs 15 residues. Germline CDR1 reads SEHNR; CDR2 reads FQNEAQ (reference sequence). V was clipped by 4 bases and J by 5 bases, with 16 bases between them. The chain links TRBV7-9 to TRBJ2-3; TRBD1 might be the D (5 bases). Material for sequencing was memory T cells sorted from blood. The sequence came from a man aged 18 to 35 in good health. The CDR3 protein is CASSSREIAKDTQYF. The CDR3 DNA is TGTGCCAGCAGCTCCAGGGAAATCGCAAAAGATACGCAGTATTTT.